This T cell receptor beta chain was recorded in a study of Ad26.COV2.S vaccination and SARS-CoV-2 variants. Study conclusions and caveats: Vaccinees and placebo recipients showed similar non-spike TCR breadth.

Clones were read by immunoSEQ multiplex PCR, and TCRdb kept only the in-frame ones, dropping some. The table lists 430,000 or so clones, 89% of them singletons. Germline CDR1 LGHNA, CDR2 YSLEER. This CDR3 comprises 16 residues. V was trimmed by 1 base and J by 1 base, leaving 13 bases between them. Of note for this clone: Its antigen is not known.

Treatment of the sample: some 20 received Ad26.COV2.S at low or high dose, single or two shots; several received placebo; per-sample allocation not given. The study sampled participants on day 63 after the first vaccine or placebo injection. Based in Boston, the donor was an adult of 18-55 years. Source: peripheral blood, taken in a trial of Ad26.COV2.S vaccine versus placebo. This receptor was identified in a person between 18 and 65 years old who received the Ad26.COV2.S COVID-19 vaccine or a placebo. This sequence joins TRBV4-3 and TRBJ1-2; D is ambiguous. The CDR3 coding sequence is TGCGCCAGCAGCCAAGCCGTCACAGTTATTAACTATGGCTACACCTTC. It is translated as CASSQAVTVINYGYTF.